These 9 T cell receptor beta chains share one sample of origin, sequenced in a study of T cell responses to AZD1222 COVID-19 vaccine. Produced via immunoSEQ multiplex PCR; TCRdb's table is partial and in-frame only. This table has approximately 73,000 clones, roughly 84% appearing once. The sequencing used peripheral blood, collected on day 0 of AZD1222 vaccination. These receptors all stem from an adult in good health.

The gene calls are TRBV6-5 and TRBJ1-6; 7 bases line up with TRBD1. The CDR3 is 14 amino acids. From germline, CDR1 is MNHEY and CDR2 SVGAGI. V lost 11 bases, J lost 9 bases, and 13 bases stayed unmatched. CDR3 residues: CALRGQGDISPLHF. The CDR3 region has the DNA TGTGCCCTGAGGGGGCAGGGTGACATTTCACCCCTCCACTTT.

J is TRBJ2-3 and V is TRBV10-3, with a possible D match to TRBD1 (6 bases). V was pared by 6 bases and J by 6 bases, with 13 bases between. CDR1 and CDR2 from the germline V gene are ENHRY and SYGVKD. This CDR3 contains 13 residues. The CDR3 sequence: CAISPQGFDTQYF. The CDR3 DNA follows: TGTGCCATCAGCCCCCAGGGGTTTGATACGCAGTATTTT.

CDR3 loop: CASSHPGGASDEQFF. As DNA, the CDR3 is TGCGCCAGCAGCCACCCCGGGGGGGCCAGCGATGAGCAGTTCTTC. This chain joins TRBV10-2 and TRBJ2-1; 8 positions match TRBD2. The CDR3 totals 15 residues. Looked up from germline, CDR1 is WSHSY and CDR2 is SAAADI. Trimming removed 6 bases from V and 8 bases from J; junction bases left unmatched: 12.

The chain recombines TRBV11-2 with TRBJ2-7, with D tentatively TRBD1 (6 bases). The CDR3 runs 14 residues. Germline CDR1 and CDR2: SGHAT and FQNNGV. Trimming shortened V by 2 bases and J by 5 bases, and 13 bases separated the two germline ends. CDR3 DNA: TGTGCCAGCAGCTTAACAGGGCAGGGCCACGAGCAGTACTTC. Amino acid sequence: CASSLTGQGHEQYF.

In DNA form, the CDR3 reads TGTGCCAGCAAGGGGGGGATGGACCACGGGGAGCTGTTTTTT. Translation: CASKGGMDHGELFF. The rearrangement uses TRBV11-1 and TRBJ2-2; possibly TRBD2 for D (7 bases). The CDR3 length is 14 residues. Germline values: CDR1 SGHAT, CDR2 FQDESV (reference sequence). Trimming pared 7 bases from V and 7 bases from J, leaving 16 bases between.

V is TRBV7-8 and J is TRBJ1-1, with 7 bases fitting TRBD1. The junction had 3 bases not matched to a gene; V was cut back by 1 base and J by 4 bases. From germline, CDR1 is SGHVS and CDR2 FQNEAQ. The CDR3 spans 14 residues. CDR3 in amino acids: CASSLVGQSTEAFF. DNA for the CDR3: TGTGCCAGCAGCTTAGTGGGACAGAGCACTGAAGCTTTCTTT.

This chain joins TRBV3-1 (or the pseudogene TRBV3-2) and TRBJ2-1; 7 bases match TRBD2. This CDR3 has 13 amino acids. From germline, CDR1 is LGHDT and CDR2 YNNKEL (reference sequence). Trimming cost V 1 base and J 9 bases; bases outside gene matches: 3. For the CDR3, the DNA is TGTGCCAGCAGCCAAGTACGCGGGGGTGAGCAGTTCTTC. Encoded protein: CASSQVRGGEQFF.

This sequence joins TRBV7-9 and TRBJ2-7; D may match TRBD1 or TRBD2 (7 bases each). The CDR3 extends over 16 amino acids. The V end was cut by 5 bases, the J end by 4 bases, with 21 bases between. Per the germline V gene, CDR1 is SEHNR and CDR2 is FQNEAQ (reference sequence). The CDR3 DNA reads as TGTGCCAGCAGCCCCAGCAGGGGGGGCGGTCCATACGAGCAGTACTTC. Protein: CASSPSRGGGPYEQYF.

The chain recombines TRBV28 with TRBJ1-1; TRBD1 agrees at 8 bases. V shed 6 bases, J shed 4 bases, and the junction held 7 bases outside the gene matches. Germline-derived CDR1 and CDR2 are MDHEN and SYDVKM. The CDR3 runs to 14 residues. In DNA form, the CDR3 reads TGTGCCAGCAGCCCAGGGGGCCGGAGCACTGAAGCTTTCTTT. Its translation: CASSPGGRSTEAFF.